This T cell receptor (beta chain) is from a study of cytomegalovirus exposure and HLA in healthy donors. Study-wide background: Just over 80% of approximately 400 genotyped donors fell in the Caucasian-associated ancestry cluster.

Regarding this clone: What it binds is not known.

Study-level results: The authors confirmed in vitro that a few CMV-associated chains were specific for CMV antigens.

The J segment lost 6 bases and the V segment lost 4 bases, leaving 3 bases of the junction unmatched. CDR3 length: 15 residues. CDR1 SGHDN and CDR2 FVKESK come from the germline V gene. The PCR contained 60 Vbeta and 13 Jbeta primers. TCRdb's table, derived via immunoSEQ multiplex PCR, lists solely in-frame clones and lacks some. The table lists about 160,000 clones, roughly two thirds of them singletons, with approximately 3% in the top ten. Material for sequencing was PBMCs. The chain couples TRBV14 to TRBJ2-2; 12 nucleotides align to TRBD2. This TCR derives from a woman in her twenties or thirties in good health and CMV-seronegative. The CDR3 spells CASSLLAGGSGELFF. CDR3 nucleotides: TGTGCCAGCAGCCTACTAGCGGGAGGATCCGGGGAGCTGTTTTTT.